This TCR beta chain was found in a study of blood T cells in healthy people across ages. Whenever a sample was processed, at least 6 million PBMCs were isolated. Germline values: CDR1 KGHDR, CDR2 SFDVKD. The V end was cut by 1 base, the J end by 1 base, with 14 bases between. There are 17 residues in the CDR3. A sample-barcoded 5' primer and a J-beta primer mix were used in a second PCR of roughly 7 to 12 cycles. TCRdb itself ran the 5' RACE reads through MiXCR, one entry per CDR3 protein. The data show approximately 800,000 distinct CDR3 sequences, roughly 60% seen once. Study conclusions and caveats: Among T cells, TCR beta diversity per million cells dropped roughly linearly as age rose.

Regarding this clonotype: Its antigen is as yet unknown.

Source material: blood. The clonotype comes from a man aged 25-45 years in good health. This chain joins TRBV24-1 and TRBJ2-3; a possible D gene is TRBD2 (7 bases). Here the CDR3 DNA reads TGTGCCACCAGTGATTTAGGGGGGGGGCCCCGCACAGATACGCAGTATTTT. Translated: CATSDLGGGPRTDTQYF.